These 13 T cell receptor beta chains were all obtained from the same sample, sequenced in a study of T cell responses to AZD1222 COVID-19 vaccine (dated by TCRdb to about 2021). Library preparation employed the immunoSEQ multiplex PCR assay. TCRdb re-hosts the immuneACCESS table, in-frame sequences only. Its copies lack some clones; in the studies checked, an unresolved V gene accounts for under half of them, and the cause for the rest is not known. The sample table shows 95,000 to 110,000 clones, and around 93% are seen once. Roughly 8.9% of the sample comes from the top ten. The intended sense of this specimen's time point label: about 28 days (+/-7) after the second vaccine dose. Sequences were derived from peripheral blood, sampled 28 days after the second AZD1222 dose. Receptors were obtained from an adult who received the AZD1222 COVID-19 vaccine.

This chain links TRBV4-1 with TRBJ2-7; D is unresolved. The ends were cut back, 4 bases at V and 1 base at J, with 8 bases in the middle. Looked up from germline, CDR1 is MGHRA and CDR2 is YSYEKL. This CDR3 has 13 residues. This chain's CDR3 is CASSRSESYEQYF. Written as DNA, the CDR3 is TGCGCCAGCAGCCGCTCGGAATCCTACGAGCAGTACTTC.

This clone was recorded only once. This chain links TRBV28 with TRBJ2-2; 7 bases fit TRBD2. The germline CDR1 and CDR2 sequences are MDHEN and SYDVKM. This CDR3 is 20 amino acids long. V trimming: 6 bases; J trimming: 0 bases; junction bases outside the gene matches: 19. CDR3 in DNA: TGTGCCAGCAGGGGGATCCGTCAAGCGGGGAGAAGCGCGAACACCGGGGAGCTGTTTTTT. Residues: CASRGIRQAGRSANTGELFF.

The J gene is TRBJ1-3, the V gene TRBV4-1, with TRBD1 identical over 10 bases. Per the germline V gene, CDR1 is MGHRA and CDR2 is YSYEKL. The CDR3 runs to 16 residues. V lost 4 bases to trimming and J lost 0 bases; unmatched junction nucleotides: 3. The CDR3 loop reads CASSPGDRGSGNTIYF. DNA of the CDR3: TGCGCCAGCAGCCCCGGGGACAGGGGCTCTGGAAACACCATATATTTT.

This chain joins TRBV9 and TRBJ2-7, with D tentatively TRBD1 (5 bases). The CDR3 length is 14 residues. Trimming removed 1 base from V and 2 bases from J, with 10 bases in between. Germline V gene lookup returns CDR1 SGDLS and CDR2 YYNGEE. The DNA of the CDR3 is TGTGCCAGCAGCGTAACGACAGACCCCTACGAGCAGTACTTC. It codes for CASSVTTDPYEQYF.

The chain's CDR3 is CASRRTGYQETQYF. The CDR3 nucleotides read TGTGCCAGCAGAAGGACAGGGTACCAAGAGACCCAGTACTTC. This chain connects TRBV6-5 to TRBJ2-5; 8 positions agree with TRBD1. The CDR3 extends over 14 amino acids. Germline loops: CDR1 MNHEY, CDR2 SVGAGI. V trimming: 6 bases; J trimming: 0 bases; junction bases outside the gene matches: 3.

This chain uses TRBV30 with TRBJ2-5; D not resolved. Germline loops: CDR1 GTSNPN, CDR2 SVGIG (reference sequence). The CDR3 runs 10 residues. CDR3 in amino acids: CFPLEETQYF. CDR3 in DNA: TGTTTCCCCCTAGAAGAGACCCAGTACTTC.

CDR3 nucleotides: TGTGCCAGCAGCCCCAGTTCCGCAGTTACCCTCCACTTT. Translation gives CASSPSSAVTLHF. V and J are TRBV12-3 or TRBV12-4 and TRBJ1-6; D gene unclear. This CDR3 spans 13 amino acids. Deletions cut 6 bases from V and 14 bases from J, with 17 bases between.

The chain employs TRBV9 and TRBJ2-6; D perhaps matches TRBD1 (5 bases). Germline V gene lookup returns CDR1 SGDLS and CDR2 YYNGEE. Trimming removed 3 bases at V and 0 bases at J, with 13 bases between. CDR3 size: 17 residues. The CDR3 protein is CASSGGGASSGANVLTF. CDR3 nucleotides: TGTGCCAGCAGCGGAGGTGGGGCAAGCTCTGGGGCCAACGTCCTGACTTTC.

This rearrangement joins TRBV2 to TRBJ2-1, with 7 bases lining up with TRBD1. This CDR3 comprises 14 residues. J lost 10 bases, V lost 0 bases, and 6 bases had no gene match. The germline V gene encodes CDR1 SNHLY and CDR2 FYNNEI. The CDR3 reads CASSEALGQREQFF. In nucleotides, the CDR3 is TGTGCCAGCAGTGAAGCGCTGGGACAGAGGGAGCAGTTCTTC.

The chain has TRBV5-1 and TRBJ2-1; 13 positions match TRBD2. With V trimmed by 0 bases and J by 4 bases, 13 bases remained unmatched. Germline loops: CDR1 SGHRS, CDR2 YFSETQ. CDR3 length: 20 residues. The CDR3 DNA follows: TGCGCCAGCAGCTTGGCCACGGTGCGCGGACTAGCGGGAGTTTACAATGAGCAGTTCTTC. Its protein is CASSLATVRGLAGVYNEQFF. The full variable domain, completed using reference TRBV5-1 and TRBJ2-1, is KAGVTQTPRYLIKTRGQQVTLSCSPISGHRSVSWYQQTPGQGLQFLFEYFSETQRNKGNFPGRFSGRQFSNSRSEMNVSTLELGDSALYLCASSLATVRGLAGVYNEQFFGPGTRLTVL.

The chain joins TRBV2 to TRBJ1-2, with TRBD1 as a possible D gene (5 bases). The V gene's germline CDR1 is SNHLY and CDR2 FYNNEI. CDR3 length equals 14 residues. Between the trimmed V and J ends, which lost 0 bases and 4 bases, there was a span of 9 bases. CDR3 residues: CASSEAQGVYGYTF. In DNA, the CDR3 is TGTGCCAGCAGTGAAGCTCAGGGAGTCTATGGCTACACCTTC.

The chain uses TRBV7-8 and TRBJ1-4, with unresolved D. V lost 3 bases to trimming and J lost 8 bases, with 13 bases between them. The CDR3 sequence is 14 residues long. The germline CDR1 and CDR2 sequences are SGHVS and FQNEAQ. CDR3 nucleotides: TGTGCCAGCAGCTTTTCTGGGAGAGGCGAAAAACTGTTTTTT. Protein product: CASSFSGRGEKLFF.

The rearrangement uses TRBV9 and TRBJ1-1, with TRBD1 matching over 8 bases. The CDR3 extends over 13 amino acids. Germline V gene lookup returns CDR1 SGDLS and CDR2 YYNGEE. With 4 bases clipped from V and 3 bases from J, the junction kept 2 bases outside the gene matches. CDR3 sequence reads: CASSRTGYTEAFF. In DNA, the CDR3 is TGTGCCAGCAGCCGGACAGGGTACACTGAAGCTTTCTTT.